This T cell receptor beta chain comes out of a study of beta chain features in type 1 diabetes. Whole-study context: Across the samples, 107,917,701 sorted cells were examined in total.

Expressed TCRB transcripts were sequenced because the entire RNA isolate underwent reverse transcription. Reads from naive, central memory and regulatory T cell samples averaged about 3.8 million. Sequencing used immunoSEQ multiplex PCR; TCRdb keeps in-frame clones, though not all of them. Of 300,000 to 400,000 clones detected, around 10% appear once; the ten largest clones hold roughly 0.6%. One heparinised draw of blood, averaging around 120 mL, came from each donor. Populations obtained by sorting all exceeded 98% purity. Regarding the study as a whole: Moderately but significantly shorter TCRB CDR3s were found in Type 1 diabetes patients in all four CD4+ subsets.

This clone was found a few times. Its target is not known. The receptor was isolated from a young man with type 1 diabetes. The material sequenced was central memory CD4+ T cells from blood.

CDR3 region: CASSWDSQETQYF. Here the CDR3 DNA reads TGTGCCAGCAGTTGGGACAGCCAAGAGACCCAGTACTTC. This chain links TRBV28 with TRBJ2-5, with 7 bases that match TRBD1. The CDR3 is 13 amino acids. Germline-derived CDR1 and CDR2 are MDHEN and SYDVKM. Germline trimming cut 4 bases from V and 1 base from J; bases unmatched to any gene: 0.